This record looks at one T cell receptor (beta chain) sequence and its context. Its antigen is unidentified. Authors' analysis steps: A classifier for distant metastasis in papillary thyroid cancer was constructed using CDR3 differences observed across clinicopathological groups. MiXCR re-clonotyped the PCR reads for TCRdb. TCRdb's processing, not the authors', yielded these V and J calls. Seen here are some 20,000 clones, 27% observed once, and the top ten hold roughly 6%. No patient received treatment before thyroid surgery. The CDR3 has 11 residues. V lost 5 bases to trimming and J lost 7 bases, with 6 bases between them. In germline, CDR1 is MNHNS, CDR2 SASEGT. This entry comes from a study of metastatic and nonmetastatic thyroid tumors. Overall study context: The study looked at repertoires side by side in blood and in tumor or nodule tissue from malignant and benign thyroid patients. Overall study results and limits: Versus benign nodules, malignant thyroid tumors reportedly had significantly higher TCR beta diversity, in blood and tumor.

The rearrangement links TRBV6-1 to TRBJ1-3; no clear D. Sequenced: blood. This TCR derives from a female donor with papillary thyroid cancer or a benign thyroid nodule (not recorded which). Some clones in this sample may be carry-over from other donors' samples. CDR3 DNA sequence: TGTGCCAGCAGTATTTTTAACACCATATATTTT. Its translation: CASSIFNTIYF.